A selection of T cell receptor beta chains follows, all from one sample in a study of blood T cell repertoires in COVID-19. TCRdb keeps only in-frame clones here, not all; method: immunoSEQ multiplex PCR. The data contain a few hundred thousand clones, roughly 89% of them singletons. Specimen: peripheral blood. These receptors originate from a woman in her 30s with COVID-19, enrolled during active disease. Both conserved end residues are part of each CDR3. Each record gives: clone size, J gene, V gene, D gene, CDR3 DNA, CDR3 protein. A D gene is named only where the DNA matches it firmly. A clone size is listed for some rows: how often the clone was seen (once, few, many), or a class if it is expanded.

.	TRBJ1-6	TRBV6-1	.	TGTGCCAGCAGTGAAATTGGGGGCAGGAGTTCACCCCTCCACTTT	CASSEIGGRSSPLHF
.	TRBJ2-3	TRBV19	TRBD1	TGTGCCAGTAGTATCTACAGGGGGCGCTCAGATACGCAGTATTTT	CASSIYRGRSDTQYF
once	TRBJ2-7	TRBV6-6	TRBD1	TGTGCCAGCAGTTACGCTCGGGACAGGGCCGTCGCGCAGTACTTC	CASSYARDRAVAQYF
.	TRBJ2-7	TRBV19	.	TGTGCCAGTAGTCCCGGACGGAGGCACTACGAGCAGTACTTC	CASSPGRRHYEQYF
.	TRBJ2-3	TRBV5-4	TRBD2	TGTGCCAGCAGCCCCGGTGGGGGGGCGGGAGGGAATACGCAGTATTTT	CASSPGGGAGGNTQYF
.	TRBJ2-3	TRBV2	TRBD2	TGTGCCAGCAGTGAAGGACTAGCGGAGAGGGGTACGCAGTATTTT	CASSEGLAERGTQYF
.	TRBJ1-6	TRBV27	TRBD1	TGTGCCAGCAGTACCCGGACAGGCCCTATGAGATCACCCCTCCACTTT	CASSTRTGPMRSPLHF
once	TRBJ2-7	TRBV11-2	TRBD1	TGTGCCAGCAGCTTATCCCGGGACAGGGACTACGAGCAGTACTTC	CASSLSRDRDYEQYF
.	TRBJ1-5	TRBV18	.	TGTGCCAGCTCACCATTTAGGGGCAGGGGTGGCAATCAGCCCCAGCATTTT	CASSPFRGRGGNQPQHF
.	TRBJ1-1	TRBV5-6	.	TGTGCCAGCAGCTTATTCAGTGGGAGGCGGAACACTGAAGCTTTCTTT	CASSLFSGRRNTEAFF
.	TRBJ2-1	TRBV27	TRBD2	TGTGCCAGCAGTTTCCTACCCACCGGGACTAGCGGGGGCAATGAGCAGTTCTTC	CASSFLPTGTSGGNEQFF
.	TRBJ2-3	TRBV15	TRBD1	TGTGCCACCAGCCCTATCCGGGACAGGGGCGATACGCAGTATTTT	CATSPIRDRGDTQYF
.	TRBJ2-1	TRBV19	.	TGTGCCAGTAGTATCTCTGGCGGCCTTTACAATGAGCAGTTCTTC	CASSISGGLYNEQFF
few	TRBJ1-2	TRBV2	.	TGTGCCAGCAGTGAAACAGGGCAGTCTAACTATGGCTACACCTTC	CASSETGQSNYGYTF
.	TRBJ1-5	TRBV2	.	TGTGCCAGCAGGGGGGCCTACAATCAGCCCCAGCATTTT	CASRGAYNQPQHF
.	TRBJ2-7	TRBV12-3/TRBV12-4	.	TGTGCCACCCAGAGACGGGGAGAGCAGTACTTC	CATQRRGEQYF
.	TRBJ1-1	TRBV18	.	TGTGCCAGCTCACCACTGGGGGGAGGGAGCACTGAAGCTTTCTTT	CASSPLGGGSTEAFF
.	TRBJ1-1	TRBV27	.	TGTGCCAGCAGTTTATCACAGGCTGTGATGAACACTGAAGCTTTCTTT	CASSLSQAVMNTEAFF
.	TRBJ2-7	TRBV4-1	TRBD2	TGCGCCAGCAGCCAAGTTCTAGCGGGGGGCAACTACGAGCAGTACTTC	CASSQVLAGGNYEQYF
.	TRBJ1-2	TRBV10-1	.	TGCGCCAGCTCCGCGGAGGGGCTGCGTGGCTACACCTTC	CASSAEGLRGYTF
.	TRBJ2-5	TRBV19	TRBD1	TGTGCCAGTAGTAACAGGGGCCTCCAAGAGACCCAGTACTTC	CASSNRGLQETQYF
.	TRBJ2-5	TRBV4-1	.	TGCGCCAGCAGCCCTAATAAATGGCCGGGGAGCAAAGAGACCCAGTACTTC	CASSPNKWPGSKETQYF
.	TRBJ2-2	TRBV5-4	.	TGTGCCAGCAGCTTGCAGGGCGCCGGGGAGCTGTTTTTT	CASSLQGAGELFF